The clone carrying this T cell receptor beta chain has a handful of counts. No antigen is known for it. The beta constant-region primer was an equimolar mix of two oligonucleotides covering TRBC1 and TRBC2. The ligated cDNA underwent four PCR rounds using SP2 and nested alpha and beta constant-region primers. A 12-nucleotide UMI and the SP2 primer were added to the cDNA 3' end by oligonucleotide ligation. TCRdb processed the UMI-ligation and nested PCR reads anew with MiXCR; each CDR3 protein has one entry. Of about 90,000 distinct CDR3 sequences listed, roughly 12% are singletons. This entry is derived from a study of naive and memory T cell subsets. Notes on the study in general: In naive cells, over 85% of TCR sequences were seen only once. Especially in CD8 cells, naive repertoires contained a few larger clonotypes, possibly CD45RA-re-expressing memory cells.

Germline assignment: CDR1 SGHVS and CDR2 FNYEAQ. The V gene lost 1 base and the J gene lost 6 bases, with 9 bases spanning the gap. The CDR3 has 14 amino acids. CD8 T cells were positively selected from what remained after CD4 positive selection. The receptor comes from a human donor in good health. The chain employs TRBV7-6 and TRBJ2-2; possibly TRBD1 for D (5 bases). The sample taken for sequencing was naive CD4+ T cells from blood. CDR3 region: CASSLGQSPGELFF. The DNA of the CDR3 is TGTGCCAGCAGCTTAGGACAGTCCCCCGGGGAGCTGTTTTTT.